This T cell receptor beta chain stems from a study of cytomegalovirus exposure and HLA in healthy donors. Across the study: A prior study identified 117 million unique TCR beta sequences from 200 million or so T cells. Findings of the study overall: It was likely that a cluster of highly shared sequence variants was a sequencing artifact. Later analysis identified a missense DCLRE1C variant that was linked to TCR beta V- and J-gene trimming.

The CDR3 loop spans 15 amino acids. CDR1 and CDR2 from the germline V gene are SGHRS and YFSETQ. PCR involved 60 Vbeta and 13 Jbeta primers. Generated by immunoSEQ multiplex PCR, the TCRdb table keeps only in-frame clones and is missing some. The sample includes tens of thousands of clones, around 74% of them seen just once. Comment on this clone: Its antigen is unknown. One junction end does not reproduce the germline sequence, and a read error may be involved.

The sequence derives from a woman under 40 in good health and CMV-seropositive. The V and J genes are TRBV5-1 and TRBJ1-1, with TRBD1 matching over 7 bases. Source material: PBMCs. In nucleotides, the CDR3 is TGCGCCAGCAGCTTGGCCCAGACAGGGAACGCTGAAGCTTTCTTT. Translating gives CASSLAQTGNAEAFF.